Sequencing of this T cell receptor beta chain was carried out in a study of blood T cell repertoires in COVID-19. Study summary: COVID-19 samples from acute and convalescent phases originated in the United States, Italy and Spain. From T cells, B-cell-depleted T cells, or PBMCs came the material, which was cDNA or gDNA.

J was trimmed by 0 bases and V by 4 bases; bases with no gene match: 9. The germline V gene encodes CDR1 MNHEY and CDR2 SMNVEV (reference sequence). The CDR3 covers 17 residues. Per the study methods: Using reference gene primer amplification, nucleated cell counts were estimated. The data were produced by immunoSEQ multiplex PCR, yet TCRdb's version contains in-frame clones alone and is incomplete. That table supplies the V and J calls and clone size; D and trimming were determined from the DNA. There are more than 95,000 clones in the sample; around four fifths occur only once, and approximately 6.3% lies in the top ten.

Sequenced: peripheral blood. V gene TRBV27 combines with J gene TRBJ1-1; the match to TRBD1 covers 9 bases. This receptor was obtained from a man older than 75 with active or convalescent COVID-19. The CDR3 nucleotides read TGTGCCAGCAGTTCCCTCGGGGGGACAGGGATGAACACTGAAGCTTTCTTT. Its protein is CASSSLGGTGMNTEAFF.